Listed below are T cell receptor beta chains from one sample, sequenced in a study of CD8 T cells in ankylosing spondylitis. Each CDR3 protein gets one entry after TCRdb re-called the 5' RACE reads with MiXCR. The table lists more than 300,000 distinct CDR3 sequences, roughly 8% of them singletons, with approximately 14% in the top ten. The sample comprised blood, either unsorted or a sorted T cell fraction (not recorded which). The receptors derive from a male donor with ankylosing spondylitis. Each CDR3 is given with its conserved first and last residue. The order of the fields is CDR3 length, V gene, clone size, J gene, D gene, CDR3 protein, CDR3 DNA. A D gene is named only where the DNA matches it firmly. Clone size appears in some rows only: once, few, many, or a class for an expanded clone.

15	TRBV6-2/TRBV6-3	many	TRBJ2-1	NA	CASSYLLTRANEQFF	TGTGCCAGCAGTTACCTTCTGACTAGGGCCAATGAGCAGTTCTTC
14	TRBV5-5	few	TRBJ2-7	NA	CASSQRTLSYEQYF	TGTGCCAGCAGTCAGAGGACACTCTCCTACGAGCAGTACTTC
16	TRBV28	few	TRBJ2-3	NA	CASSFKGGGSTDTQYF	TGTGCCAGCAGTTTCAAGGGGGGCGGGAGCACAGATACGCAGTATTTT
14	TRBV7-3	many	TRBJ1-1	NA	CASSFGGGNTEAFF	TGTGCCAGCAGCTTTGGGGGAGGGAACACTGAAGCTTTCTTT
17	TRBV28	few	TRBJ1-4	NA	CASSSLQRGGSNEKLFF	TGTGCCAGCTCATCCTTGCAACGGGGTGGCTCTAATGAAAAACTGTTTTTT
13	TRBV7-2	NA	TRBJ1-1	NA	CASSLGGVREAFF	TGTGCCAGCAGCTTAGGGGGGGTCAGAGAAGCTTTCTTT
15	TRBV2	many	TRBJ2-1	TRBD2	CASSGAGGAYNEQFF	TGTGCCAGCAGTGGAGCGGGAGGGGCCTACAATGAGCAGTTCTTC
15	TRBV5-1	few	TRBJ2-7	TRBD1	CASSLTGTGPYEQYF	TGCGCCAGCAGCTTGACCGGGACAGGTCCCTACGAGCAGTACTTC
16	TRBV2	NA	TRBJ2-3	NA	CASSEAAGPSTDTQYF	TGTGCCAGCAGTGAAGCTGCGGGCCCAAGCACAGATACGCAGTATTTT
14	TRBV5-6	few	TRBJ1-1	NA	CASTLEGWRTEAFF	TGTGCCAGCACCTTAGAAGGGTGGAGGACTGAAGCTTTCTTT
16	TRBV4-1	NA	TRBJ2-7	NA	CASSQAPSGITYEQYF	TGCGCCAGCAGCCAAGCTCCCAGCGGAATAACCTACGAGCAGTACTTC
13	TRBV18	few	TRBJ2-2	NA	CASSGANSGELFF	TGTGCCAGCTCTGGAGCGAATTCCGGGGAGCTGTTTTTT
16	TRBV20-1	few	TRBJ1-5	NA	CSAIPTWGNSNQPQHF	TGCAGTGCTATTCCGACGTGGGGAAATAGCAATCAGCCCCAGCATTTT
16	TRBV15	many	TRBJ2-5	NA	CATSRDVWKSRETQYF	TGTGCCACCAGCAGAGATGTTTGGAAAAGTCGGGAGACCCAGTACTTC
13	TRBV7-3	few	TRBJ2-2	NA	CASSLEITGELFF	TGTGCCAGCAGCTTGGAGATAACCGGGGAGCTGTTTTTT
15	TRBV14	NA	TRBJ2-1	TRBD2	CASCPLGLAGDEQFF	TGTGCCAGCTGCCCTTTGGGACTAGCGGGAGACGAGCAGTTCTTC
16	TRBV4-1	NA	TRBJ2-3	NA	CASSRVFGLAADTQYF	TGCGCCAGCAGCAGGGTTTTCGGGTTGGCCGCAGATACGCAGTATTTT
11	TRBV10-3	many	TRBJ1-1	NA	CAISDRGEAFF	TGTGCCATCAGTGATAGGGGTGAAGCTTTCTTT
11	TRBV12-3/TRBV12-4	few	TRBJ2-1	NA	CASSQTNEQFF	TGTGCCAGCAGCCAGACTAATGAGCAGTTCTTC
15	TRBV7-9	NA	TRBJ1-1	NA	CASSFQTAENTRAFF	TGTGCCAGCAGTTTTCAGACTGCTGAGAACACTAGAGCTTTCTTT
14	TRBV7-6	NA	TRBJ2-1	TRBD2	CASRSGTSTDEQFF	TGTGCCAGCAGATCTGGGACTAGCACGGATGAGCAGTTCTTC
14	TRBV7-3	NA	TRBJ2-5	NA	CASSPQGIQETQYF	TGTGCCAGCAGCCCTCAGGGAATCCAAGAGACCCAGTACTTC
15	TRBV6-5	NA	TRBJ2-4	NA	CASSNELGVTNIQYF	TGTGCCAGCAGTAACGAGCTGGGAGTTACAAACATTCAGTACTTC
14	TRBV20-1	NA	TRBJ2-1	NA	CSAPGAGSWDEQFF	TGCAGTGCTCCTGGGGCAGGGAGCTGGGATGAGCAGTTCTTC
11	TRBV2	few	TRBJ1-4	NA	CASMGAVGLFF	TGTGCCAGCATGGGGGCCGTGGGGCTGTTTTTT
17	TRBV6-2/TRBV6-3	NA	TRBJ2-3	TRBD2	CASSYPPLAGDTDTQYF	TGTGCCAGCAGTTACCCTCCCCTAGCGGGGGACACAGATACGCAGTATTTT
18	TRBV3-1	NA	TRBJ1-4	NA	CASSQVNWEQGANEKLFF	TGTGCCAGCAGCCAAGTTAACTGGGAACAGGGTGCAAATGAAAAACTGTTTTTT
14	TRBV5-1	NA	TRBJ2-5	NA	CASSTGRIQETQYF	TGCGCCAGCAGCACGGGACGGATCCAAGAGACCCAGTACTTC
14	TRBV25-1	many	TRBJ2-1	TRBD2	CASSEPGTRGEQFF	TGTGCCAGCAGTGAGCCCGGGACTAGGGGTGAGCAGTTCTTC
13	TRBV29-1	NA	TRBJ1-2	NA	CSVATGSAYGYTF	TGCAGCGTCGCCACAGGGTCTGCCTATGGCTACACCTTC
16	TRBV18	NA	TRBJ2-3	NA	CASSPSGPRSGDTQYF	TGTGCCAGCTCACCAAGCGGCCCCAGGTCCGGCGATACGCAGTATTTT
15	TRBV7-3	NA	TRBJ2-1	TRBD2	CASRWSGRGDDEQFF	TGTGCCAGCAGGTGGAGCGGGAGGGGGGACGATGAGCAGTTCTTC
15	TRBV5-6	few	TRBJ2-7	NA	CASSFRPYFPLEQYF	TGTGCCAGCAGCTTCCGCCCGTATTTTCCTCTCGAGCAGTACTTC
14	TRBV3-1	many	TRBJ2-5	NA	CASSQDDLQETQYF	TGTGCCAGCAGCCAAGATGATCTCCAAGAGACCCAGTACTTC
14	TRBV6-2/TRBV6-3	few	TRBJ2-1	TRBD1	CATVVGTAPNEQFF	TGTGCCACAGTGGTGGGGACAGCTCCCAATGAGCAGTTCTTC
16	TRBV18	many	TRBJ2-2	TRBD2	CASSPFLAENTGELFF	TGTGCCAGCTCACCATTTCTAGCGGAGAACACCGGGGAGCTGTTTTTT
12	TRBV6-2/TRBV6-3	NA	TRBJ2-1	NA	CASSTSGYGQFF	TGTGCCAGCAGTACCTCGGGGTATGGGCAGTTCTTC
16	TRBV20-1	NA	TRBJ2-3	TRBD2	CSADGTSGRQGDTQYF	TGCAGTGCTGACGGGACTAGCGGGAGACAGGGAGATACGCAGTATTTT
12	TRBV7-2	NA	TRBJ1-1	NA	CASSSSGTEAFF	TGTGCCAGCAGCTCATCGGGGACCGAAGCTTTCTTT
15	TRBV4-1	many	TRBJ2-1	NA	CASSQEGDLPDEQFF	TGCGCCAGCAGCCAAGAAGGAGACCTTCCCGATGAGCAGTTCTTC
17	TRBV7-9	NA	TRBJ2-7	TRBD2	CASSLVGGGRGIYEQYF	TGTGCCAGCAGCTTAGTTGGAGGCGGGAGGGGAATCTACGAGCAGTACTTC
14	TRBV7-2	NA	TRBJ2-1	NA	CASSRDRGGNEQFF	TGTGCCAGCAGCCGGGACCGAGGGGGCAATGAGCAGTTCTTC